The present T cell receptor beta chain was sequenced within a study of T cell responses to AZD1222 COVID-19 vaccine. The CDR3 consists of 12 residues. Trimming removed 4 bases from V and 15 bases from J, with 15 bases in between. In germline, CDR1 is SGHAT, CDR2 FQNNGV. The protocol was immunoSEQ multiplex PCR, while the TCRdb copy is restricted to in-frame clones and leaves out a portion. This table holds 120,000 or so clones, 85% to 95% found once. This receptor was obtained from an adult who received the AZD1222 COVID-19 vaccine. The genes are TRBV11-2 and TRBJ1-4; possible D gene TRBD1, 6 bases. Here the sequenced sample was peripheral blood, taken 28 days after the second AZD1222 dose. As DNA, the CDR3 is TGTGCCAGCAGCTCGGGGGCGGGGGAAATGTTTTTT. Translated: CASSSGAGEMFF.